Shown below are 25 T cell receptor beta chains from a single sample sequenced in a study of blood T cell repertoires in COVID-19. Profiling relied on immunoSEQ multiplex PCR, and the TCRdb table lists in-frame clones only, not all of them. Altogether 120,000 or so clones are present, about 74% being singletons, with the ten largest covering roughly 5%. The material sequenced was peripheral blood. The receptors derive from a man in his sixties with acute or convalescent COVID-19.

The rearrangement joins TRBV19 to TRBJ2-5; 10 bases agree with TRBD2. With V trimmed by 9 bases and J by 5 bases, 9 bases remained unmatched. CDR1 and CDR2 from the germline V gene are LNHDA and SQIVND (reference sequence). The CDR3 extends over 14 amino acids. CDR3 DNA: TGTGCCAGCCGCCCTAGCGGGGGACTGGAGACCCAGTACTTC. Translated: CASRPSGGLETQYF.

The rearrangement joins TRBV15 to TRBJ1-4; TRBD1 matches at 8 bases. The germline V gene encodes CDR1 LNHNV and CDR2 YYDKDF (reference sequence). V dropped 0 bases and J dropped 7; count of bases not matched to a gene: 4. CDR3 size: 15 residues. For the CDR3, the DNA is TGTGCCACCAGCAGAGACCACAGGGGGGGTGAAAAACTGTTTTTT. It yields the protein CATSRDHRGGEKLFF.

This clone has only a few counts. The chain is built from TRBV5-1 and TRBJ1-6; 8 bases match TRBD1. The V gene end was trimmed by 4 bases and the J gene end by 6 bases; junction bases not matched to a gene: 6. This CDR3 has 15 residues. The germline gives CDR1 SGHRS, CDR2 YFSETQ. CDR3 in DNA: TGCGCCAGCAGCAAGGACAGGGTTCGTAATTCACCCCTCCACTTT. It translates to CASSKDRVRNSPLHF.

The J gene is TRBJ1-1, the V gene TRBV2; TRBD1 matches at 7 bases. Trimming cost V 7 bases and J 6 bases; bases outside gene matches: 11. This CDR3 has 14 amino acids. CDR1 SNHLY and CDR2 FYNNEI come from the germline V gene. The CDR3 DNA sequence: TGTGCCAGCAAAGTCGAGGGGGCGGCCCCTGAAGCTTTCTTT. Amino acid sequence: CASKVEGAAPEAFF. The variable domain in full, with the rest retrieved from reference TRBV2 and TRBJ1-1, is EPEVTQTPSHQVTQMGQEVILRCVPISNHLYFYWYRQILGQKVEFLVSFYNNEISEKSEIFDDQFSVERPDGSNFTLKIRSTKLEDSAMYFCASKVEGAAPEAFFGQGTRLTVV.

The chain's CDR3 is CASSQGGPYGYTF. DNA of the CDR3: TGTGCCAGCAGCCAAGGAGGGCCCTATGGCTACACCTTC. The chain couples TRBV4-2 to TRBJ1-2; no clear D. Germline CDR1 reads LGHNA; CDR2 reads YNFKEQ. Trimming cost V 1 base and J 4 bases, with 7 bases left between them. The CDR3 totals 13 residues.

The chain joins TRBV10-3 to TRBJ2-7, with 7 bases identical to TRBD2. This CDR3 has 16 amino acids. Trimming removed 4 bases from V and 4 bases from J; junction bases left unmatched: 13. The V gene's germline CDR1 is ENHRY and CDR2 SYGVKD. CDR3 nucleotides: TGTGCCATCAGTGTGACCGAAACCTTGGGAGGGTACGAGCAGTACTTC. Its protein product is CAISVTETLGGYEQYF.

The chain has TRBV21-1 and TRBJ1-1; TRBD1, the table's D call, lacks a check against the DNA. TRBV21-1 is listed as a pseudogene. The CDR3 loop spans 13 amino acids. The CDR3 DNA is TGTGCCAGCAGCACCGCAGGGATCGCTGAAGCTTTCTTT. It is translated as CASSTAGIAEAFF.

The V and J genes are TRBV21-1 and TRBJ2-5; the listed D gene, TRBD2, was not tested against the DNA. TRBV21-1 is an annotated pseudogene. The CDR3 totals 17 residues. CDR3 nucleotides: TGTGCCAGCAGCAAAGGGAGCGGGACCGCAGCCCAAGAGACCCAGTACTTC. Translating it yields CASSKGSGTAAQETQYF.

The chain employs TRBV7-9 and TRBJ1-1; a weak D match, TRBD1 (5 bases). Trimming stripped 2 bases from V and 5 bases from J, with 9 bases between. This CDR3 spans 13 amino acids. The germline CDR1 and CDR2 sequences are SEHNR and FQNEAQ (reference sequence). For the CDR3, the DNA is TGTGCCAGCAGCTTACGTTCAGGGACTGAAGCTTTCTTT. This gives the protein CASSLRSGTEAFF.

The V and J genes are TRBV29-1 and TRBJ2-3, with 15 bases that match TRBD2. Germline-derived CDR1 and CDR2 are SQVTM and ANQGSEA. V shed 7 bases and J 0 bases; nucleotides not matched to a gene: 14. The CDR3 totals 19 residues. CDR3 nucleotide sequence: TGCAGCGCCTCCTGGGGACTAGCGGGGGGCTCATCTAGCACAGATACGCAGTATTTT. As protein: CSASWGLAGGSSSTDTQYF.

The chain recombines TRBV6-6 with TRBJ1-2; TRBD1 matches at 7 bases. The junction had 3 bases not matched to a gene; V was cut back by 5 bases and J by 0 bases. The CDR3 is 14 amino acids. The germline V gene has CDR1 MNHNY and CDR2 SVGAGI (reference sequence). In DNA form, the CDR3 reads TGTGCCAGCAGTGGGGGGACAGCTAACTATGGCTACACCTTC. Translating gives CASSGGTANYGYTF.

The gene calls are TRBV10-1 and TRBJ2-1, with TRBD2 identical over 8 bases. Germline CDR1 is WNHNN and CDR2 is SYGVQD (reference sequence). CDR3 length: 14 residues. V lost 4 bases, J lost 7 bases, and 6 bases stayed unmatched. CDR3 DNA sequence: TGCGCCAGCAGTGCTAGCGGGTGGATGAATGAGCAGTTCTTC. Amino acids: CASSASGWMNEQFF.

A note on this clone: Germline and junction disagree at one end, which may indicate a read error. V gene TRBV6-5 combines with J gene TRBJ2-3; the match to TRBD2 covers 10 bases. From germline, CDR1 is MNHEY and CDR2 SVGAGI. This CDR3 is 14 amino acids long. CDR3 in DNA: TGTGCCAGCAAATTAGCGGGGGGCACAGATACGCGGTATTTT. Its translation is CASKLAGGTDTRYF.

V usage is TRBV3-1 (or the pseudogene TRBV3-2) and J usage is TRBJ2-3; a weak D match, TRBD2 (6 bases). The CDR3 runs 14 residues. Trimming stripped 1 base from V and 6 bases from J, with 11 bases between. CDR1 is LGHDT and CDR2 is YNNKEL in the germline V gene (reference sequence). CDR3 protein: CASSQVSGADTQYF. In nucleotides, the CDR3 is TGTGCCAGCAGCCAAGTTAGCGGAGCTGATACGCAGTATTTT.

V usage is TRBV7-9 and J usage is TRBJ1-2, with D possibly being TRBD1 (5 bases). This CDR3 has 14 amino acids. Germline CDR1 SEHNR, CDR2 FQNEAQ (reference sequence). Trimming shortened V by 5 bases and J by 7 bases, and 17 bases separated the two germline ends. In nucleotides, the CDR3 is TGTGCCAGCAGCCCGATTTTGGAAGGGGTTGGCTACACCTTC. Residues: CASSPILEGVGYTF. The whole variable domain, filled in from reference TRBV7-9 and TRBJ1-2, reads DTGVSQNPRHKITKRGQNVTFRCDPISEHNRLYWYRQTLGQGPEFLTYFQNEAQLEKSRLLSDRFSAERPKGSFSTLEIQRTEQGDSAMYLCASSPILEGVGYTFGSGTRLTVV.

V and J are TRBV6-5 and TRBJ1-2; D might be TRBD1 (6 bases). Germline V gene sequence: CDR1 MNHEY, CDR2 SVGAGI. CDR3 size: 13 residues. Trimming stripped 4 bases from V and 5 bases from J, with 11 bases between. The CDR3 coding sequence is TGTGCCAGCAGTTCTGGACAGAATTATGGCTACACCTTC. This gives the protein CASSSGQNYGYTF.

CDR3 protein: CASSVATGTTEAFF. For the CDR3, the DNA is TGTGCCAGCAGCGTAGCGACAGGGACCACTGAAGCTTTCTTT. The chain uses TRBV9 and TRBJ1-1; 7 bases are a match to TRBD1. Germline V gene data show CDR1 as SGDLS and CDR2 as YYNGEE. This CDR3 comprises 14 residues. The V and J ends lost 0 bases and 4 bases, in that order; junction bases with no gene match: 3.

The chain couples TRBV14 to TRBJ1-4; no definite D call. In germline, CDR1 is SGHDN, CDR2 FVKESK. Trimming cost V 1 base and J 4 bases, with 7 bases left between them. The CDR3 contains 14 residues. The DNA for the CDR3 is TGTGCCAGCAGCCAAGCCAGGCATAATGAAAAACTGTTTTTT. Amino acids: CASSQARHNEKLFF.

This chain uses TRBV5-1 with TRBJ1-2; 12 nucleotides line up with TRBD1. V was clipped by 4 bases and J by 8 bases; unmatched bases: 6. This CDR3 is built from 14 residues. The V gene's germline CDR1 is SGHRS and CDR2 YFSETQ. Here the CDR3 reads CASSIGTGGEGYTF. The CDR3 bases are TGCGCCAGCAGCATAGGGACAGGGGGCGAGGGCTACACCTTC.

J is TRBJ2-1 and V is TRBV7-9, with D possibly TRBD2 on 8 matching bases. Trimming removed 3 bases from V and 12 bases from J, with 15 bases in between. The CDR3 extends over 13 amino acids. Germline CDR1 SEHNR, CDR2 FQNEAQ (reference sequence). CDR3 in amino acids: CASSLTGSGGQFF. The CDR3 DNA follows: TGTGCCAGCAGCTTGACAGGGAGCGGGGGGCAGTTCTTC.

This rearrangement joins TRBV18 to TRBJ1-2, with D perhaps matching TRBD1 (6 bases). This CDR3 comprises 12 residues. Germline CDR1 is KGHSH and CDR2 is LQKENI. Trimming took off 4 bases at V and 6 bases at J, with 9 bases between the two ends. CDR3 loop: CASSRTGNGYTF. CDR3 nucleotide sequence: TGTGCCAGCTCACGCACAGGGAATGGCTACACCTTC.

This clone was detected only a few times. Here the CDR3 DNA reads TGTGCCAGCAGCTTAATGAGGGGCACAGATACGCAGTATTTT. Translation: CASSLMRGTDTQYF. This rearrangement joins TRBV7-8 to TRBJ2-3; a possible D gene is TRBD2 (5 bases). The CDR3 totals 14 residues. The V gene's germline CDR1 is SGHVS and CDR2 FQNEAQ. V lost 2 bases and J lost 1, with 7 bases in between.

This clone showed up just a few times. The chain links TRBV19 to TRBJ1-5; no reliable D call. Germline CDR1 and CDR2: LNHDA and SQIVND (reference sequence). The CDR3 spans 16 residues. Trimming cost V 7 bases and J 0 bases, with 16 bases left between them. CDR3: CASTQSAVGSNQPQHF. The CDR3 DNA sequence: TGTGCCAGTACCCAGTCCGCGGTGGGTAGCAATCAGCCCCAGCATTTT. Drawing the rest from reference TRBV19 and TRBJ1-5, the complete variable domain is DGGITQSPKYLFRKEGQNVTLSCEQNLNHDAMYWYRQDPGQGLRLIYYSQIVNDFQKGDIAEGYSVSREKKESFPLTVTSAQKNPTAFYLCASTQSAVGSNQPQHFGDGTRLSIL.

The CDR3 coding sequence is TGTGCCAGCAGCCAAGTGGGAGCGGGAGGGCCCCGGGAGACCCAGTACTTC. It translates to CASSQVGAGGPRETQYF. The rearrangement links TRBV4-2 to TRBJ2-5, with 10 bases lining up with TRBD2. This CDR3 is 17 amino acids long. Germline CDR1 LGHNA, CDR2 YNFKEQ. Trimming took 1 base from V and 5 from J; bases not matched to a gene: 10.

The rearrangement uses TRBV30 and TRBJ1-1; D is possibly TRBD1 (6 bases). The CDR3 is 13 residues long. Trimming removed 3 bases at V and 2 bases at J, with 10 bases between. CDR1 and CDR2 (germline): GTSNPN, SVGIG (reference sequence). The CDR3 coding sequence is TGTGCCTGGAGCGCCAGGGGAAACACTGAAGCTTTCTTT. Translated: CAWSARGNTEAFF. The variable domain in full, with the rest retrieved from reference TRBV30 and TRBJ1-1, is SQTIHQWPATLVQPVGSPLSLECTVEGTSNPNLYWYRQAAGRGLQLLFYSVGIGQISSEVPQNLSASRPQDRQFILSSKKLLLSDSGFYLCAWSARGNTEAFFGQGTRLTVV.